Sequencing of this T cell receptor beta chain was carried out in a study of blood T cells in healthy people across ages. At the level of the study: About one barcoded TCR beta cDNA was captured per two T cells.

Findings of the study overall: While age rose, TCR beta diversity per million T cells dropped in a roughly linear way.

In its sample, this clonotype was seen a few times. Its antigen is unknown. Sample-barcoded 5' priming and a J-beta primer mix drove a second PCR of 7 to 11 cycles. TCRdb reprocessed the 5' RACE reads via MiXCR and lists one record per CDR3 protein. Of about 780,000 distinct CDR3 sequences in the sample, around half were seen once. CDR1 is SGHAT, CDR2 FQNNGV, per germline. This CDR3 spans 13 amino acids. V was shortened by 0 bases and J by 13 bases, with 12 bases between the two germline ends. Sequencing was carried out using blood. The clonotype comes from a man at least 80 years old in good health. V usage is TRBV11-2 and J usage is TRBJ1-4; no reliable D call. The CDR3 sequence: CASSLDVGRLLFF. The CDR3 nucleotides read TGTGCCAGCAGCTTAGATGTTGGCCGACTACTGTTTTTT.